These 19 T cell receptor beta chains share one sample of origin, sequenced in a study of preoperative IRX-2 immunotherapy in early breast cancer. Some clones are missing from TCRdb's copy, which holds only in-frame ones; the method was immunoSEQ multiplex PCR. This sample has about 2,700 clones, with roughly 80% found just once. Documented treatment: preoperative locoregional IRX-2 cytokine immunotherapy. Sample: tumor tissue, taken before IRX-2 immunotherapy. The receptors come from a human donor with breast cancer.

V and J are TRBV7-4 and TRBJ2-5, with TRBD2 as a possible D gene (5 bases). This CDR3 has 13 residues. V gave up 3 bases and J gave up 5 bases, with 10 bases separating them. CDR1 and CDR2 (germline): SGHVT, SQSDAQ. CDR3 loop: CASSFGLYETQYF. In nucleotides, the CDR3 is TGTGCCAGCAGCTTCGGACTTTATGAGACCCAGTACTTC.

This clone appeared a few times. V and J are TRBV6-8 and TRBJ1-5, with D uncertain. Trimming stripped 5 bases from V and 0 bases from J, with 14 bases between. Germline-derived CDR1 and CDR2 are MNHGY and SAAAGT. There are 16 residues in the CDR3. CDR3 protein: CASSPRTGYSNQPQHF. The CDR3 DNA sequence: TGTGCCAGCAGTCCCCGAACGGGTTATAGCAATCAGCCCCAGCATTTT.

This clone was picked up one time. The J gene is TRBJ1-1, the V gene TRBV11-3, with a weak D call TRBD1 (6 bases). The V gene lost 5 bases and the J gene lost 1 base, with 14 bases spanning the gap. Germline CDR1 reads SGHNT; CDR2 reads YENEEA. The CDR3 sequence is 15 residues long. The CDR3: CASSPRDTPNTEAFF. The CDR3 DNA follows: TGTGCCAGCAGCCCCAGGGACACCCCGAACACTGAAGCTTTCTTT. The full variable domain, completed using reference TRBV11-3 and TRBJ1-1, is EAGVVQSPRYKIIEKKQPVAFWCNPISGHNTLYWYLQNLGQGPELLIRYENEEAVDDSQLPKDRFSAERLKGVDSTLKIQPAELGDSAVYLCASSPRDTPNTEAFFGQGTRLTVV.

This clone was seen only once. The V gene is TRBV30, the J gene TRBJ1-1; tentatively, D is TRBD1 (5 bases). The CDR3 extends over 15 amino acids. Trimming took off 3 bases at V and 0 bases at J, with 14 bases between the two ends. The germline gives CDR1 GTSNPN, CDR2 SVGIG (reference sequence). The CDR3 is CAWSSKGLLNTEAFF. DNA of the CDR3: TGTGCCTGGAGCTCGAAGGGACTCTTGAACACTGAAGCTTTCTTT.

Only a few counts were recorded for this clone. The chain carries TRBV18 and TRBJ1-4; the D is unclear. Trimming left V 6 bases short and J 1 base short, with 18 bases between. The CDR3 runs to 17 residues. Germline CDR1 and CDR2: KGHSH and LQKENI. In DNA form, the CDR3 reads TGTGCCAGCTCGCCAAGTACAAGGGAAGGAACTAATGAAAAACTGTTTTTT. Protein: CASSPSTREGTNEKLFF. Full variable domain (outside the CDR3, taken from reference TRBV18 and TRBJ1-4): NAGVMQNPRHLVRRRGQEARLRCSPMKGHSHVYWYRQLPEEGLKFMVYLQKENIIDESGMPKERFSAEFPKEGPSILRIQQVVRGDSAAYFCASSPSTREGTNEKLFFGSGTQLSVL.

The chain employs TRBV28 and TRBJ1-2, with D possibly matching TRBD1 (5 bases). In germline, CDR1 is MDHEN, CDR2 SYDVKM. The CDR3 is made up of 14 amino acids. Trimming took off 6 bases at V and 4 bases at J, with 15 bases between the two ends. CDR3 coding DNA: TGTGCCAGCAGAACTGGGGGGATACTCTATGGCTACACCTTC. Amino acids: CASRTGGILYGYTF.

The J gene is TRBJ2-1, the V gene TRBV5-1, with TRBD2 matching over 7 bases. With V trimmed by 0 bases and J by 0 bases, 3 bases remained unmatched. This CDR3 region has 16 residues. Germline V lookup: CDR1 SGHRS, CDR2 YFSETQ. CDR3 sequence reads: CASSLELATSYNEQFF. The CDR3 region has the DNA TGCGCCAGCAGCTTGGAACTAGCGACCTCCTACAATGAGCAGTTCTTC.

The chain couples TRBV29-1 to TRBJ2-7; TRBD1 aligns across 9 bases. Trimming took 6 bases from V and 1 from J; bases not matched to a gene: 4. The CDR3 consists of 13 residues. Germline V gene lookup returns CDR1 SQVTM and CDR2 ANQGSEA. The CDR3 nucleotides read TGCAGCGTAGGACAGGGGATTTCCTACGAGCAGTACTTC. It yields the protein CSVGQGISYEQYF.

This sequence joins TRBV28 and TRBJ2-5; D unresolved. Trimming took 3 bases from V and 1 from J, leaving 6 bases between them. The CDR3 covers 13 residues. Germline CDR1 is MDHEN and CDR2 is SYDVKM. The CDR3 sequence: CASSFPGQETQYF. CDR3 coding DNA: TGTGCCAGCAGTTTTCCGGGCCAAGAGACCCAGTACTTC.

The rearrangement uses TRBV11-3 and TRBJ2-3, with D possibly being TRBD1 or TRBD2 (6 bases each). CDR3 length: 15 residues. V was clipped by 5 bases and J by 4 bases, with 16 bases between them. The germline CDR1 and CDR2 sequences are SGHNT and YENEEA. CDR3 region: CASSQGGSSSDTQYF. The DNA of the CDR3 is TGTGCCAGCAGCCAAGGGGGGTCGTCTTCAGATACGCAGTATTTT.

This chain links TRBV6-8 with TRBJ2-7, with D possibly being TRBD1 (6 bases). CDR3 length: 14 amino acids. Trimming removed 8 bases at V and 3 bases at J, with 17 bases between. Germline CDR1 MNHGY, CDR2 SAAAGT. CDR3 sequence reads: CASFGTRDHYEQYF. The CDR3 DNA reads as TGTGCCAGCTTCGGGACACGGGACCACTACGAGCAGTACTTC.

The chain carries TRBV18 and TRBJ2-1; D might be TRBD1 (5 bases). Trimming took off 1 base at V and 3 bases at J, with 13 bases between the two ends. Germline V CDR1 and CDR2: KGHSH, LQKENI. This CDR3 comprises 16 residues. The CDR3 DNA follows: TGTGCCAGCTCACCACTTCTACGACAGATCTACAATGAGCAGTTCTTC. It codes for CASSPLLRQIYNEQFF.

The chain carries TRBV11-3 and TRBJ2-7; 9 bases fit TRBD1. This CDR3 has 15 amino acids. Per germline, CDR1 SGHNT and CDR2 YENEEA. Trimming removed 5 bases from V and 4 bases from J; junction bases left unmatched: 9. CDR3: CASSRWRDREYEQYF. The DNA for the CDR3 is TGTGCCAGCAGCCGATGGAGGGACAGGGAATACGAGCAGTACTTC.

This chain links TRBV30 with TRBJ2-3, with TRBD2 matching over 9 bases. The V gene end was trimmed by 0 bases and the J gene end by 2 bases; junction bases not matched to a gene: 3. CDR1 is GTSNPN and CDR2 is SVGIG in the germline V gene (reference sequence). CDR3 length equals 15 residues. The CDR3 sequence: CAWSVASGNTDTQYF. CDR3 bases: TGTGCCTGGAGTGTAGCTAGCGGGAACACAGATACGCAGTATTTT.

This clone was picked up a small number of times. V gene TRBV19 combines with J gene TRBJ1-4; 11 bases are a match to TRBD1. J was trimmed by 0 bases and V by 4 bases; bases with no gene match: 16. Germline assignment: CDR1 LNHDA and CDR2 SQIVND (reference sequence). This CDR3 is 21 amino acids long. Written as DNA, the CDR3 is TGTGCCAGTAGTAGAAAGCCTTGGACAGGGGGCCTCTGGGCAACTAATGAAAAACTGTTTTTT. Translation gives CASSRKPWTGGLWATNEKLFF.

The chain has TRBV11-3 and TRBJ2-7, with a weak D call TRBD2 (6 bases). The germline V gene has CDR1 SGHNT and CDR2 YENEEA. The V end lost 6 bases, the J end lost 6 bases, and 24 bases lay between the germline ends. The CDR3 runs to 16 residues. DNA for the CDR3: TGTGCCAGCAGACTACCTCACGGAGGGGATGTATCCGAGCAGTACTTC. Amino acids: CASRLPHGGDVSEQYF.

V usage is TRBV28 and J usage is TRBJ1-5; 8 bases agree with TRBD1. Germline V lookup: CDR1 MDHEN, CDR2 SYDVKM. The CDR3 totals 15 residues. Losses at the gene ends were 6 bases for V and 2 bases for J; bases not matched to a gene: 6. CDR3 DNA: TGTGCCAGCAGCCTCCCGGGACAGGGCAATCAGCCCCAGCATTTT. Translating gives CASSLPGQGNQPQHF.

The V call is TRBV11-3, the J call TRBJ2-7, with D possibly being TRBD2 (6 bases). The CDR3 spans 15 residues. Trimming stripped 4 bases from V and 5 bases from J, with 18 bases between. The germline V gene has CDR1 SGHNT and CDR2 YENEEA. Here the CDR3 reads CASSSVGGMGDEQYF. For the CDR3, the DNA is TGTGCCAGCAGCTCGGTTGGCGGGATGGGGGACGAGCAGTACTTC.

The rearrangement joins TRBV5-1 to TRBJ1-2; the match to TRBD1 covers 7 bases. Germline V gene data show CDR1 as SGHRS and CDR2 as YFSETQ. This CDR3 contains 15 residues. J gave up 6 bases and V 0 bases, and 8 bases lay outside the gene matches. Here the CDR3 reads CASSLGDLTGDGYTF. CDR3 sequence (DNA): TGCGCCAGCAGCTTGGGGGACCTAACAGGGGATGGCTACACCTTC.